This T cell receptor beta chain was retrieved from a study of regulatory T cells in long-lasting Graves disease. Study results and limitations: Newly diagnosed disease favored TRBV20-1 and TRBJ2-1 over persistent disease.

Libraries of TCR beta came from iRepertoire HTBI primers plus Arm-PCR of CDR3 regions. Via MiXCR, TCRdb re-called the multiplex PCR reads, giving one row per CDR3 protein. The repertoire holds about 460,000 distinct CDR3 sequences, with roughly 15% as singletons. The CDR3 has 17 amino acids. J gave up 2 bases and V 4 bases, and 5 bases lay outside the gene matches. CDR1 and CDR2 (germline): KGHSH, LQKENI. Documented time point: newly diagnosed GD, antithyroid drugs for less than 3 months. Generation of the TCR library employed RNA extracted from PBMCs. This clonotype was detected ten times or more. What it binds is unknown. These data also featured in a second study, about T cells in Graves' hyperthyroidism and ophthalmopathy. That source reports: The TCR CDR3 was amplified in a first-round RT-PCR using the HTBI primer set.

This clonotype originated in a woman in her 50s with Graves disease. This material consisted of peripheral blood mononuclear cells (PBMCs), taken at new diagnosis, from a patient treated with antithyroid drugs. The rearrangement links TRBV18 to TRBJ2-1; 13 bases agree with TRBD2. The CDR3 DNA is TGTGCCAGCTCACAGTCTGGGACTAGCGGGACCTACAATGAGCAGTTCTTC. This encodes CASSQSGTSGTYNEQFF.